This TCR beta chain was profiled in a study of blood T cell repertoires in COVID-19. About the study: From the United States, Italy and Spain came samples of acute and convalescent COVID-19. PBMCs, B-cell-depleted T cells, or T cells provided the cDNA or gDNA that made up the material.

As processed by the authors: Amplified reference gene primers provided the basis for estimating nucleated cell counts. Method: immunoSEQ multiplex PCR; TCRdb's copy keeps in-frame clones and lacks some. The V and J calls and clone size were taken over from that table, and D and trimming were inferred from the DNA. Counted here are roughly 24,000 clones, 88% occurring once; the ten biggest clones make up 22%. Germline assignment: CDR1 MDHEN and CDR2 SYDVKM. The length of the CDR3 is 13 residues. V gave up 6 bases and J gave up 6 bases, with 11 bases separating them. This TCR was recovered from a man aged 65 to 79 in a cohort sampled during active COVID-19. The V and J genes are TRBV28 and TRBJ2-2; D perhaps matches TRBD1 (5 bases). Sequencing was performed on peripheral blood. The CDR3 nucleotides are TGTGCCAGCAGCCCAGGGTCCGCCGGGGAGCTGTTTTTT. This sequence encodes CASSPGSAGELFF.